A selection of T cell receptor beta chains follows, all from one sample in a study of blood T cell repertoires in COVID-19. The assay was immunoSEQ multiplex PCR, and TCRdb's table has in-frame clones only and misses some. The table lists about 230,000 clones, around nine tenths of them singletons. Material for sequencing was PBMCs or T cells enriched from blood (not recorded which). The receptors here all came from a woman between 25 and 40 years old who had been exposed to COVID-19. Both conserved end residues are trimmed from each CDR3.

V gene	J gene	CDR3 protein
TRBV15	TRBJ1-4	ATSRRGNEKLF
TRBV10-3	TRBJ2-7	AIMGERRQGATSYEQY
TRBV13	TRBJ2-3	ASSGRDYGDTQY
TRBV4-1	TRBJ2-6	ASSPTPGGAGANVLT
TRBV18	TRBJ1-6	ASSLPQGHSPLH
TRBV7-9	TRBJ2-7	ASSLDARVFTYEQY
TRBV30	TRBJ1-6	AWQGDRDSPLH
TRBV3-1/TRBV3-2	TRBJ2-4	ASSLRAIQY
TRBV7-3	TRBJ2-1	ASSGTGGGAQF
TRBV29-1	TRBJ1-1	SVEEARTEAF
TRBV27	TRBJ2-2	ASSLGWTGELF
TRBV7-3	TRBJ2-1	ASSAYLSGASYNEQF
TRBV14	TRBJ2-3	ASSQEFAPLGQY
TRBV5-1	TRBJ2-1	ASSLSRDINNEQF
TRBV6-5	TRBJ1-1	ASSQDRGTEAF
TRBV2	TRBJ1-5	ASRRDRGVNQPQH
TRBV19	TRBJ2-7	ASSIGWQGSSYEQY
TRBV5-1	TRBJ2-5	ASSPSGRSGETQY
TRBV5-3	TRBJ2-3	ARPTSGRPDTQY
TRBV4-1	TRBJ2-7	ASSQEPGLAGVRGQY
TRBV4-1	TRBJ2-1	ASSQDSSGVIVNEQF
TRBV12-3/TRBV12-4	TRBJ1-1	ASSSDRVTEAF
TRBV5-1	TRBJ1-4	ASSLAGVGEKLF
TRBV19	TRBJ1-5	ASSVNRFNQPQH
TRBV19	TRBJ2-7	ASSIKREVSYEQY
TRBV7-6	TRBJ2-1	ASSLSQGVYNEQF
TRBV28	TRBJ1-2	ASRLQGGDGYT
TRBV5-1	TRBJ2-2	ASSPSGGRNTGELF
TRBV6-5	TRBJ1-2	ASSRRGGNYGYT
TRBV4-2	TRBJ2-1	ASSQDGTSGYNEQF
TRBV12-2	TRBJ1-5	ASRLLQGMRNQPQH
TRBV29-1	TRBJ1-2	SAIPGTANYGYT
TRBV7-9	TRBJ2-7	ASSLGGQGPEQY
TRBV3-1/TRBV3-2	TRBJ2-2	ASSQAWTPNTGELF